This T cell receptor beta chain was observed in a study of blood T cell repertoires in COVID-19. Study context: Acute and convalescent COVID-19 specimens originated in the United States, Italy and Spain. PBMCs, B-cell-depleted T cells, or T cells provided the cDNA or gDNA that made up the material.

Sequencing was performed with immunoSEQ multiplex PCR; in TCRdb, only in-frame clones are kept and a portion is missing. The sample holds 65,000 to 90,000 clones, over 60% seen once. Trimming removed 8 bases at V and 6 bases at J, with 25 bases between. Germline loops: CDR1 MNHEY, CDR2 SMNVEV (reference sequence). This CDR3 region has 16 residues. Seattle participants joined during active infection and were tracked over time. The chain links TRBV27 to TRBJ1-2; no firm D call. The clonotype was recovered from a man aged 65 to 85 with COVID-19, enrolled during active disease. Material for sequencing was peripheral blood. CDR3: CASRGRSLIPLDGYTF. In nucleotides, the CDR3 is TGTGCCAGCCGGGGTCGTTCTCTGATCCCTTTGGATGGCTACACCTTC.